The entry below describes one T cell receptor beta chain. This record comes from a study of siplizumab effects on memory and regulatory T cells. TCRdb keeps only in-frame clones here, not all; method: immunoSEQ multiplex PCR. This table holds more than 95,000 clones, nearly 95% found once. V was clipped by 7 bases and J by 8 bases, with 17 bases between them. This CDR3 is 13 amino acids long. Germline CDR1 and CDR2: ENHRY and SYGVKD. This clonotype was sampled from a human donor in good health. The chain employs TRBV10-3 and TRBJ1-1; maybe TRBD1 (6 bases). Sequencing was performed on Tregs sorted from blood. CDR3: CAITAPGGTEAFF. In DNA form, the CDR3 reads TGTGCCATCACCGCTCCGGGCGGGACAGAAGCTTTCTTT.